This TCR beta chain was documented in a study of blood T cell repertoires in COVID-19. This study enrolled people aged about 18 to 100 from about two dozen US geographic areas. The assay was immunoSEQ multiplex PCR, and TCRdb's table has in-frame clones only and misses some. The sample shows 350,000 to 400,000 clones, roughly 91% of them seen only once. This TCR was sampled from a woman aged 25 to 39 who had recovered from COVID-19. The sequencing sample was made of PBMCs or T cells enriched from blood (not recorded which).

The CDR3 DNA sequence: TGTGCCAGCAGTCGAACCGGGACTGCCGTCGGGACCCAGTACTTC. Amino acid sequence: CASSRTGTAVGTQYF. V gene TRBV6-5 combines with J gene TRBJ2-5; TRBD2 is a possible D gene (6 bases). This CDR3 is 15 amino acids long. Germline-derived CDR1 and CDR2 are MNHEY and SVGAGI. The V and J ends lost 5 bases and 7 bases respectively, with 20 bases between them.